Shown below are 18 T cell receptor beta chains from a single sample sequenced in a study of CD8 T cells in ankylosing spondylitis. TCRdb itself ran the 5' RACE reads through MiXCR, one entry per CDR3 protein. This table has 200,000 to 250,000 distinct CDR3 sequences, roughly 10% appearing once. The sample taken for sequencing was blood, either unsorted or a sorted T cell fraction (not recorded which). The receptor set was obtained from a male donor with ankylosing spondylitis or in good health (not recorded which).

Many counts were recorded for this clonotype. This chain joins TRBV5-1 and TRBJ2-3, with D possibly being TRBD2 (5 bases). The CDR3 loop spans 11 amino acids. Germline V CDR1 and CDR2: SGHRS, YFSETQ. Trimming took off 5 bases at V and 6 bases at J, with 7 bases between the two ends. In nucleotides, the CDR3 is TGCGCCAGCAGGTCGGGGGATACGCAGTATTTT. Protein sequence: CASRSGDTQYF.

Comment on this clonotype: A much larger clone is a single base away; this may be a read error. The chain employs TRBV6-5 and TRBJ2-4; D possibly corresponds to TRBD2 (5 bases). Germline V gene lookup returns CDR1 MNHEY and CDR2 SVGAGI. The CDR3 sequence is 12 residues long. The CDR3 region is CTSGLAKNIQYF. The CDR3 nucleotides are TGTACCAGCGGACTAGCCAAAAACATTCAGTACTTC.

This clonotype was counted ten times or more. This rearrangement joins TRBV20-1 to TRBJ2-5; D unclear. V lost 5 bases and J lost 2, with 12 bases in between. CDR3 length equals 13 residues. Germline V CDR1 and CDR2: DFQATT, SNEGSKA (reference sequence). CDR3 DNA sequence: TGCAGTGCTTGTAGGCCGGTTCAAGAGACCCAGTACTTC. Its protein product is CSACRPVQETQYF.

This clonotype was seen repeatedly, ten times or more. This chain connects TRBV20-1 to TRBJ2-3; 7 bases map to TRBD2. The CDR3 has 12 residues. Germline lookup yields CDR1 DFQATT and CDR2 SNEGSKA (reference sequence). V lost 7 bases and J lost 1; bases outside the gene matches: 2. CDR3 nucleotide sequence: TGCAGTGTTGGGGGGGGCACAGATACGCAGTATTTT. Its translation is CSVGGGTDTQYF.

This clonotype was seen many times. The chain employs TRBV6-1 and TRBJ2-7; the match to TRBD2 covers 10 bases. This CDR3 region has 16 residues. J was trimmed by 2 bases and V by 5 bases; bases with no gene match: 9. Germline V CDR1 and CDR2: MNHNS, SASEGT. The DNA for the CDR3 is TGTGCCAGCAGTACAAAGGAACTAGCGGGGACCTACGAGCAGTACTTC. Protein: CASSTKELAGTYEQYF.

The chain is built from TRBV19 and TRBJ2-1, with D tentatively TRBD1 or TRBD2 (5 bases each). The CDR3 is made up of 15 amino acids. CDR1 and CDR2 (germline): LNHDA, SQIVND (reference sequence). V shed 7 bases and J shed 10 bases, with 23 bases lying between them. The CDR3 reads CASTTKSRGHGEQFF. In DNA form, the CDR3 reads TGTGCCAGTACCACGAAGAGCCGGGGCCATGGGGAGCAGTTCTTC.

Only a few counts were recorded for this clonotype. This chain links TRBV24-1 with TRBJ1-2; a possible D gene is TRBD1 (5 bases). CDR1 and CDR2 from the germline V gene are KGHDR and SFDVKD. The V end lost 5 bases, the J end lost 3 bases, and 9 bases lay between the germline ends. This CDR3 spans 13 amino acids. The CDR3 nucleotides are TGTGCCACCAGTGCGGGGGTCGACTATGGCTACACCTTC. Residues: CATSAGVDYGYTF.

This clonotype was counted at least ten times. The chain joins TRBV20-1 to TRBJ2-3, with 12 positions matching TRBD2. This CDR3 region has 16 residues. V lost 6 bases, J lost 5 bases, and 12 bases stayed unmatched. Germline V lookup: CDR1 DFQATT, CDR2 SNEGSKA (reference sequence). CDR3 sequence: CSAPRTLAGGLDTQYF. CDR3 in DNA: TGCAGTGCGCCCAGAACACTAGCGGGGGGCCTAGATACGCAGTATTTT.

The table lists this clonotype with many counts. The V and J genes are TRBV11-2 and TRBJ2-2, with 10 bases identical to TRBD2. V lost 5 bases to trimming and J lost 6 bases; unmatched junction nucleotides: 6. There are 15 residues in the CDR3. Per the germline V gene, CDR1 is SGHAT and CDR2 is FQNNGV. This chain's CDR3 is CASSTLAGRPGELFF. Here the CDR3 DNA reads TGTGCCAGCAGCACACTAGCGGGGCGGCCCGGGGAGCTGTTTTTT.

The chain has TRBV6-4 and TRBJ1-1; D is undetermined. The CDR3 consists of 13 residues. Germline V gene sequence: CDR1 MRHNA, CDR2 SNTAGT. The ends were cut back, 3 bases at V and 1 base at J, with 6 bases in the middle. The CDR3 protein is CASSESRNTEAFF. The CDR3 coding sequence is TGTGCCAGCAGTGAATCCAGGAACACTGAAGCTTTCTTT.

This clonotype was found a few times. The V and J genes are TRBV7-8 and TRBJ2-5; D unclear. V lost 3 bases and J lost 5, with 7 bases in between. Germline V gene sequence: CDR1 SGHVS, CDR2 FQNEAQ. The CDR3 is 12 amino acids. The CDR3 DNA reads as TGTGCCAGCAGCTTCTTTTGGGAGACCCAGTACTTC. It is translated as CASSFFWETQYF.

This clonotype was seen repeatedly, ten times or more. The J gene is TRBJ2-4, the V gene TRBV20-1; TRBD1 aligns across 8 bases. Germline lookup yields CDR1 DFQATT and CDR2 SNEGSKA (reference sequence). V was pared by 3 bases and J by 0 bases, with 7 bases of the junction left unmatched. The CDR3 totals 16 residues. This chain's CDR3 is CSASLGDRRAKNIQYF. The CDR3 nucleotides read TGCAGTGCTAGTCTAGGGGACAGGCGAGCCAAAAACATTCAGTACTTC.

The table lists this clonotype with a few counts. Relative to the germline gene, one junction end is altered; a read error may explain this. V and J are TRBV20-1 and TRBJ1-1, with D unclear. Germline V gene sequence: CDR1 DFQATT, CDR2 SNEGSKA (reference sequence). This CDR3 is built from 15 residues. The CDR3 sequence is CCAAPAISRNTEAFF. CDR3 DNA: TGCTGTGCTGCCCCAGCAATTTCGCGGAACACTGAAGCTTTCTTT.

The J gene is TRBJ2-7, the V gene TRBV28, with D tentatively TRBD1 (6 bases). Per germline, CDR1 MDHEN and CDR2 SYDVKM. The CDR3 extends over 13 amino acids. Trimming took 7 bases from V and 7 from J, leaving 17 bases between them. CDR3 DNA sequence: TGTGCCAGCATCTCAGGGGCCATCCTTGAGCAGTACTTC. Amino acids: CASISGAILEQYF. Full variable domain (rest looked up from reference TRBV28 and TRBJ2-7): DVKVTQSSRYLVKRTGEKVFLECVQDMDHENMFWYRQDPGLGLRLIYFSYDVKMKEKGDIPEGYSVSREKKERFSLILESASTNQTSMYLCASISGAILEQYFGPGTRLTVT.

This clonotype occurred a few times. The chain joins TRBV7-3 to TRBJ2-1, with a weak D call TRBD2 (5 bases). The CDR3 is made up of 15 amino acids. Trimming took off 2 bases at V and 2 bases at J, with 10 bases between the two ends. Germline V lookup: CDR1 SGHTA, CDR2 FQGTGA. The chain's CDR3 is CASSLRGSTYNEQFF. CDR3 coding DNA: TGTGCCAGCAGCTTACGGGGTAGCACCTACAATGAGCAGTTCTTC.

This rearrangement joins TRBV10-3 to TRBJ2-7, with D uncertain. This CDR3 is 14 amino acids long. V was clipped by 6 bases and J by 0 bases, with 12 bases between them. Germline V CDR1 and CDR2: ENHRY, SYGVKD. The CDR3 sequence is CAIRKTVSSYEQYF. The CDR3 DNA sequence: TGTGCCATCAGAAAGACCGTATCCTCCTACGAGCAGTACTTC.

This clonotype was observed a few times. This chain links TRBV20-1 with TRBJ2-4; no reliable D call. CDR1 is DFQATT and CDR2 is SNEGSKA in the germline V gene (reference sequence). Trimming left V 3 bases short and J 5 bases short, with 11 bases between. This CDR3 has 13 amino acids. The CDR3 sequence is CSASPPWQNIQYF. The DNA for the CDR3 is TGCAGTGCTAGCCCCCCTTGGCAAAACATTCAGTACTTC.

This clonotype has just a few counts. This rearrangement joins TRBV12-3 or TRBV12-4 to TRBJ2-5; 12 positions match TRBD2. The CDR3 has 18 residues. Trimming cost V 4 bases and J 5 bases; bases outside gene matches: 14. CDR3 bases: TGTGCCAGCAGTTCGGGGGCTAGCGGGGGGGCCAGTGGGGAGACCCAGTACTTC. Translating it yields CASSSGASGGASGETQYF.